This T cell receptor (beta chain) was profiled in a study of shared clonotypes between healthy human individuals. Study in general: Three plates were used per donor for CD4 naive, three for CD4 memory, two for CD8 naive and one for CD8 memory.

Here immunoSEQ multiplex PCR was the method, and the copy in TCRdb shows in-frame clones only, minus some. This sample yields 2.3 million or so clones, of which approximately 93% are seen a single time; approximately 0.4% belongs to the top ten. V dropped 0 bases and J dropped 2; count of bases not matched to a gene: 11. The CDR3 sequence is 18 residues long. Germline loops: CDR1 LGHNA, CDR2 YSLEER. The TCR was taken from a man aged 18 to 30 in good health. Some clones in this sample may be carry-over from other donors' samples. This rearrangement joins TRBV4-3 to TRBJ2-5; 8 positions agree with TRBD2. The specimen was naive CD4+ T cells from PBMCs. The sample's subset: CD45RA+ positively selected. This CDR3 is CASSQEYVAGFRQETQYF. CDR3 nucleotide sequence: TGCGCCAGCAGCCAAGAGTATGTAGCGGGATTCCGGCAAGAGACCCAGTACTTC.